Listed below are T cell receptor beta chains from one sample, sequenced in a study of T cell responses to AZD1222 COVID-19 vaccine. Using immunoSEQ multiplex PCR, the repertoire was profiled, and TCRdb retains in-frame clones only, with some absent. Among approximately 17,000 clones listed, around four fifths were seen once. The source was peripheral blood, collected 28 days after the second AZD1222 dose. These receptors were collected from an adult who received the AZD1222 COVID-19 vaccine. The CDR3 runs from the conserved cysteine through the conserved F or W. D genes are given only for firm matches. Rows may omit the clone size; those that give it use once, few, many or a size class.

V gene: TRBV6-1; J gene: TRBJ1-4; clone size: -; D gene: -; CDR3 DNA: TGTGCCAGCAGTGACAGTCCTGGGCGGGTGTTTAATGAAAAACTGTTTTTT; CDR3 protein: CASSDSPGRVFNEKLFF
V gene: TRBV6-6; J gene: TRBJ1-3; clone size: -; D gene: -; CDR3 DNA: TGTGCCAGCAGCATTACGGGGTCTTCAGGAAACACCATATATTTT; CDR3 protein: CASSITGSSGNTIYF
V gene: TRBV15; J gene: TRBJ2-7; clone size: -; D gene: TRBD1; CDR3 DNA: TGTGCCACCAGGAACACAGGGGGTTCCTACGAGCAGTACTTC; CDR3 protein: CATRNTGGSYEQYF
V gene: TRBV5-5; J gene: TRBJ1-6; clone size: -; D gene: TRBD1; CDR3 DNA: TGTGCCAGCAGACCTGACAGGGGGAGCTCCTATAATTCACCCCTCCACTTT; CDR3 protein: CASRPDRGSSYNSPLHF
V gene: TRBV19; J gene: TRBJ1-1; clone size: once; D gene: -; CDR3 DNA: TGTGCCAGTAGTATTAATGGGGGATTTAGGACTGAAGCTTTCTTT; CDR3 protein: CASSINGGFRTEAFF
V gene: TRBV7-6; J gene: TRBJ2-7; clone size: -; D gene: -; CDR3 DNA: TGTGCCAGCAGCCCTTCACCACGGGAAGCCTACGAGCAGTACTTC; CDR3 protein: CASSPSPREAYEQYF
V gene: TRBV7-6; J gene: TRBJ2-3; clone size: -; D gene: TRBD1; CDR3 DNA: TGTGCCAGCAGCTCCCCGGGACAGGGGGAAAGCACAGATACGCAGTATTTT; CDR3 protein: CASSSPGQGESTDTQYF
V gene: TRBV7-2; J gene: TRBJ2-7; clone size: -; D gene: -; CDR3 DNA: TGTGCCAGCAGCTTAGAGGTCGGCTACGAGCAGTACTTC; CDR3 protein: CASSLEVGYEQYF
V gene: TRBV4-3; J gene: TRBJ1-1; clone size: -; D gene: -; CDR3 DNA: TGCGCCAGCAGCCAAGAGTTCGTCAGGGTGGGCACTGAAGCTTTCTTT; CDR3 protein: CASSQEFVRVGTEAFF
V gene: TRBV6-5; J gene: TRBJ1-1; clone size: -; D gene: -; CDR3 DNA: TGTGCCAGCAGTTCTCCAAACACTGAAGCTTTCTTT; CDR3 protein: CASSSPNTEAFF
V gene: TRBV9; J gene: TRBJ1-2; clone size: few; D gene: -; CDR3 DNA: TGTGCCAGCAGCGTACAGGGGAGCTATGGCTACACCTTC; CDR3 protein: CASSVQGSYGYTF
V gene: TRBV14; J gene: TRBJ1-4; clone size: few; D gene: TRBD1; CDR3 DNA: TGTGCCAGCAGCAGGGACAGGGTTGAAAAACTGTTTTTT; CDR3 protein: CASSRDRVEKLFF
V gene: TRBV28; J gene: TRBJ1-5; clone size: -; D gene: -; CDR3 DNA: TGTGCCAGCAGTTTAGGGGAAAGAGGGAATAATCAGCCCCAGCATTTT; CDR3 protein: CASSLGERGNNQPQHF
V gene: TRBV13; J gene: TRBJ2-7; clone size: -; D gene: -; CDR3 DNA: TGTGCCAGCAGCTTAGGAGGGGAGGCCTACGAGCAGTACTTC; CDR3 protein: CASSLGGEAYEQYF
V gene: TRBV5-5; J gene: TRBJ2-5; clone size: -; D gene: TRBD1; CDR3 DNA: TGTGCCAGCAGCGAACCGACAGGGGCGAGGGAGACCCAGTACTTC; CDR3 protein: CASSEPTGARETQYF
V gene: TRBV6-5; J gene: TRBJ1-2; clone size: -; D gene: -; CDR3 DNA: TGTGCCAGCTCAAAAAGTCAGATTTTTAACTATGGCTACACCTTC; CDR3 protein: CASSKSQIFNYGYTF
V gene: TRBV11-2; J gene: TRBJ2-7; clone size: few; D gene: -; CDR3 DNA: TGTGCCAGCAGCTTAGACCCATCATGGGGAATCCACTACGAGCAGTACTTC; CDR3 protein: CASSLDPSWGIHYEQYF
V gene: TRBV5-1; J gene: TRBJ1-5; clone size: -; D gene: -; CDR3 DNA: TGCGCCAGCAGCGAAGACGGCAATCAGCCCCAGCATTTT; CDR3 protein: CASSEDGNQPQHF
V gene: TRBV7-8; J gene: TRBJ1-2; clone size: -; D gene: TRBD1; CDR3 DNA: TGTGCCAGCAGCTATTCCCCTATGACAGGGCCAAACTATGGCTACACCTTC; CDR3 protein: CASSYSPMTGPNYGYTF
V gene: TRBV6-1; J gene: TRBJ1-5; clone size: -; D gene: -; CDR3 DNA: TGTGCCAGCAGTGAGTCCTCGGGGGGTGGTCAGCCCCAGCATTTT; CDR3 protein: CASSESSGGGQPQHF
V gene: TRBV11-3; J gene: TRBJ2-7; clone size: -; D gene: TRBD2; CDR3 DNA: TGTGCCAGCAGCCTAGAGTTCGGGGGGGACTACGAGCAGTACTTC; CDR3 protein: CASSLEFGGDYEQYF
V gene: TRBV4-1; J gene: TRBJ1-1; clone size: -; D gene: -; CDR3 DNA: TGCGCCAGCAGCCAAGCCAGGGACACTGAAGCTTTCTTT; CDR3 protein: CASSQARDTEAFF
V gene: TRBV7-9; J gene: TRBJ1-1; clone size: once; D gene: -; CDR3 DNA: TGTGCCAGCAGCCTTCCAGGGGACCGCCCAACTCATGAAGCTTTCTTT; CDR3 protein: CASSLPGDRPTHEAFF
V gene: TRBV2; J gene: TRBJ2-7; clone size: -; D gene: -; CDR3 DNA: TGTGCCAGCAGTGAAGGGCCCGGCGGCGGGCTTTCCTACGAGCAGTACTTC; CDR3 protein: CASSEGPGGGLSYEQYF
V gene: TRBV20-1; J gene: TRBJ2-3; clone size: -; D gene: -; CDR3 DNA: TGCAGTGCTCCCCTAGTTACGCAGTATTTT; CDR3 protein: CSAPLVTQYF
V gene: TRBV30; J gene: TRBJ1-1; clone size: once; D gene: TRBD1; CDR3 DNA: TGTGCCTGGAGTCTCCAGGGGGAGACTGAAGCTTTCTTT; CDR3 protein: CAWSLQGETEAFF
V gene: TRBV29-1; J gene: TRBJ1-2; clone size: -; D gene: TRBD1; CDR3 DNA: TGCAGCGTTCGTCCAGGGGGTGGGTATGGCTACACCTTC; CDR3 protein: CSVRPGGGYGYTF
V gene: TRBV7-2; J gene: TRBJ1-5; clone size: -; D gene: -; CDR3 DNA: TGTGCCAGCAGTCGAGGTATCAATCAGCCCCAGCATTTT; CDR3 protein: CASSRGINQPQHF
V gene: TRBV4-3; J gene: TRBJ2-1; clone size: -; D gene: -; CDR3 DNA: TGCGCCAGCAGCCAAGTTATACCGGCTGGTGAGCAGTTCTTC; CDR3 protein: CASSQVIPAGEQFF
V gene: TRBV5-1; J gene: TRBJ2-5; clone size: -; D gene: -; CDR3 DNA: TGCGCCAGCAGCTTGGCCTATAGCGTACAAGAGACCCAGTACTTC; CDR3 protein: CASSLAYSVQETQYF
V gene: TRBV7-6; J gene: TRBJ2-1; clone size: -; D gene: -; CDR3 DNA: TGTGCCAGCAGCCGCCTTGTTCTCGGTGGAAATGAGCAGTTCTTC; CDR3 protein: CASSRLVLGGNEQFF
V gene: TRBV4-3; J gene: TRBJ2-1; clone size: -; D gene: -; CDR3 DNA: TGCGCCAGCAGCCCCTTGGCGGGGCATGAGCAGTTCTTC; CDR3 protein: CASSPLAGHEQFF
V gene: TRBV16; J gene: TRBJ2-1; clone size: -; D gene: -; CDR3 DNA: TGTGCCAGCAGCCTTCCGGGACAGCAGTTCTTC; CDR3 protein: CASSLPGQQFF
V gene: TRBV7-9; J gene: TRBJ1-1; clone size: -; D gene: TRBD1; CDR3 DNA: TGTGCCAGCAGCCTTGGAGGGACAGGGGCGAACACTGAAGCTTTCTTT; CDR3 protein: CASSLGGTGANTEAFF
V gene: TRBV5-6; J gene: TRBJ1-4; clone size: -; D gene: -; CDR3 DNA: TGTGCCAGCAGCTTTCCGGGAACTAATGAAAAACTGTTTTTT; CDR3 protein: CASSFPGTNEKLFF
V gene: TRBV5-6; J gene: TRBJ1-2; clone size: -; D gene: TRBD1; CDR3 DNA: TGTGCCAGCAGCACCTGGACGGACAGGGGAGCTAACTATGGCTACACCTTC; CDR3 protein: CASSTWTDRGANYGYTF
V gene: TRBV5-1; J gene: TRBJ1-4; clone size: -; D gene: TRBD1; CDR3 DNA: TGCGCCAGCAGCCCACGGGGCAGGACAGGGAATGAAAAACTGTTTTTT; CDR3 protein: CASSPRGRTGNEKLFF
V gene: TRBV12-3/TRBV12-4; J gene: TRBJ1-2; clone size: -; D gene: -; CDR3 DNA: TGTGCCAGCCAGGGGTGGAACTATGGCTACACCTTC; CDR3 protein: CASQGWNYGYTF
V gene: TRBV9; J gene: TRBJ1-6; clone size: -; D gene: -; CDR3 DNA: TGTGCCAGCTCGGACGGACTTAATTCACCCCTCCACTTT; CDR3 protein: CASSDGLNSPLHF
V gene: TRBV27; J gene: TRBJ1-2; clone size: -; D gene: TRBD1; CDR3 DNA: TGTGCCAGCAGCGCGACAGGGAACTATGGCTACACCTTC; CDR3 protein: CASSATGNYGYTF
V gene: TRBV27; J gene: TRBJ1-2; clone size: once; D gene: TRBD1; CDR3 DNA: TGTGCCAGCAGTTTAGGGACAGGGAGCATCTATGGCTACACCTTC; CDR3 protein: CASSLGTGSIYGYTF
V gene: TRBV14; J gene: TRBJ1-6; clone size: -; D gene: -; CDR3 DNA: TGTGCCAGCAGCCAAGTTCAGGGGCCCCTCCACTTT; CDR3 protein: CASSQVQGPLHF
V gene: TRBV6-5; J gene: TRBJ1-1; clone size: -; D gene: TRBD1; CDR3 DNA: TGTGCCAGCAGCAAAACAGGGGTGGGTACTGAAGCTTTCTTT; CDR3 protein: CASSKTGVGTEAFF
V gene: TRBV27; J gene: TRBJ1-5; clone size: -; D gene: TRBD1; CDR3 DNA: TGTGCCAGCAGCCTTTCGACAGGGGGGATTCAGCCCCAGCATTTT; CDR3 protein: CASSLSTGGIQPQHF
V gene: TRBV5-6; J gene: TRBJ2-7; clone size: -; D gene: -; CDR3 DNA: TGTGCCAGCAGCATCGGGTACGAGCAGTACTTC; CDR3 protein: CASSIGYEQYF
V gene: TRBV12-3/TRBV12-4; J gene: TRBJ2-2; clone size: -; D gene: -; CDR3 DNA: TGTGCCAGCAGGCCCCTGGGGACCGGGGAGCTGTTTTTT; CDR3 protein: CASRPLGTGELFF
V gene: TRBV30; J gene: TRBJ1-3; clone size: -; D gene: -; CDR3 DNA: TGTGCCTGGAGCAGAGGGGGAAACACCATATATTTT; CDR3 protein: CAWSRGGNTIYF
V gene: TRBV10-2; J gene: TRBJ1-2; clone size: -; D gene: -; CDR3 DNA: TGCGCCAGCAGTGCCTCCTCCATTACAGGGAGTCTTGATGGCTACACCTTC; CDR3 protein: CASSASSITGSLDGYTF
V gene: TRBV3-1/TRBV3-2; J gene: TRBJ2-3; clone size: -; D gene: TRBD2; CDR3 DNA: TGTGCCAGCAGCCAAAGGACTAGCGGGACGAGCACAGATACGCAGTATTTT; CDR3 protein: CASSQRTSGTSTDTQYF
V gene: TRBV7-2; J gene: TRBJ1-2; clone size: -; D gene: TRBD1; CDR3 DNA: TGTGCCAGCAGCTTACGCCCCGGGGGAGGGGGCGATGGCTACACCTTC; CDR3 protein: CASSLRPGGGGDGYTF
V gene: TRBV6-2/TRBV6-3; J gene: TRBJ1-3; clone size: once; D gene: -; CDR3 DNA: TGTGCCAGCAGTTACTCGATAGGGACAACGGTCTCTGGAAACACCATATATTTT; CDR3 protein: CASSYSIGTTVSGNTIYF
V gene: TRBV7-2; J gene: TRBJ1-1; clone size: -; D gene: -; CDR3 DNA: TGTGCCAGCAGCTTAGCAGGGGGGCTGGAAGCTTTCTTT; CDR3 protein: CASSLAGGLEAFF
V gene: TRBV19; J gene: TRBJ1-1; clone size: -; D gene: TRBD1; CDR3 DNA: TGTGCCAGTAGTAGTAGACAGGGTTACACTGAAGCTTTCTTT; CDR3 protein: CASSSRQGYTEAFF